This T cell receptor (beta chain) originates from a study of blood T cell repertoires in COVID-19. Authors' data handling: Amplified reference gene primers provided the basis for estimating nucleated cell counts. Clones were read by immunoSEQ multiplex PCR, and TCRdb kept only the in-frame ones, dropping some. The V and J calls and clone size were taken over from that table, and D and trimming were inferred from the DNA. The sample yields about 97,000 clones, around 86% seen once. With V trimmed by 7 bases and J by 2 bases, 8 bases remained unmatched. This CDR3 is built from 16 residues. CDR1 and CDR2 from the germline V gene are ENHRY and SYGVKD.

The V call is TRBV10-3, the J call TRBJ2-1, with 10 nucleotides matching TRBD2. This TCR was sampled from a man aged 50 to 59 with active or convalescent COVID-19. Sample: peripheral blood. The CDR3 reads CAIMQAGGRAYNEQFF. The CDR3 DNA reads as TGTGCCATCATGCAAGCGGGGGGGCGCGCCTACAATGAGCAGTTCTTC.